One T cell receptor (beta chain) is described in this entry. The sample comes from a study of early T cells in non-severe SARS-CoV-2 infection. Individual cDNA molecules carried attached unique molecular identifiers. TCRdb re-analysed the 5' RACE reads in MiXCR, keeping a single row per CDR3 protein. The sample consists of approximately 69,000 distinct CDR3 sequences, roughly 9.5% of them appearing once. The CDR3 runs 16 residues. Germline V lookup: CDR1 SGHAT, CDR2 FQNNGV. Trimming took 0 bases from V and 6 from J; bases not matched to a gene: 9. The source of this sequence is an adult who was a healthcare worker with PCR-confirmed SARS-CoV-2 infection or an uninfected control (not recorded which). The sample comprised whole blood. The genes are TRBV11-2 and TRBJ2-3, with TRBD2 matching over 7 bases. CDR3 bases: TGTGCCAGCAGCTTAGATCAGCGGGAAGGCGGGGATACGCAGTATTTT. This sequence encodes CASSLDQREGGDTQYF.